This T cell receptor (beta chain) is drawn from a study of T cells after yellow fever vaccination. Germline CDR1 LGHDT, CDR2 YNNKEL (reference sequence). CDR3 length equals 16 residues. Between the trimmed V and J ends, which lost 6 bases and 4 bases, there was a span of 20 bases. General study points: It was a weaker secondary response, yet one that peaked faster, at day 5 versus 15.

This clonotype was observed a few times. Its antigen remains unknown. TCRdb redid the calling of the 5' RACE reads with MiXCR, one entry per CDR3 protein. The table lists fewer than 450,000 distinct CDR3 sequences, 3% to 4.5% of them singletons, with about 24% in the top ten. Here the sequenced sample was PBMCs, taken 5 days after the yellow fever booster vaccination. The source of this sequence is a man between 18 and 35 years old who received the YFV17D yellow fever vaccine. The V call is TRBV3-1, the J call TRBJ2-3; D is possibly TRBD2 (5 bases). CDR3 in DNA: TGTGCCAGCAGACCGAACCGGGGTCTCGGGCCAGATACGCAGTATTTT. Translated, it gives CASRPNRGLGPDTQYF.